These T cell receptor beta chains were read from a single sample in a study of T cell responses to AZD1222 COVID-19 vaccine. TCRdb keeps only in-frame clones here, not all; method: immunoSEQ multiplex PCR. The sample has about 100,000 clones; about 83% are singletons. This sample comprised peripheral blood, obtained on day 0 of AZD1222 vaccination. These receptors came from an adult in good health. Both conserved end residues are part of each CDR3. The order of the fields is V gene, clone size, J gene, CDR3 protein. The listing skips clone size in some rows; elsewhere it reads once, few, many or a size class.

>TRBV11-3|NA|TRBJ1-1
CASSLGTTSEAFF
>TRBV5-6|NA|TRBJ2-3
CASSRTGRSTDTQYF
>TRBV7-9|NA|TRBJ1-2
CASSPGTDYGYTF
>TRBV5-1|NA|TRBJ1-4
CASSPRELNEKLFF
>TRBV6-4|NA|TRBJ1-5
CASSDGGGLGQPQHF
>TRBV25-1|NA|TRBJ2-2
CASSERDQGGRFF
>TRBV19|NA|TRBJ1-2
CASSIGGKGNYGYTF
>TRBV7-2|NA|TRBJ1-6
CASSFRSNSPLHF
>TRBV2|NA|TRBJ2-7
CASRAYVVSMGGAYEQYF
>TRBV7-2|NA|TRBJ2-7
CASSLSVTGFPLSYEQYF
>TRBV19|few|TRBJ2-7
CASSIGGTGTSQYF
>TRBV6-1|NA|TRBJ1-3
CASSVGPIIYSGNTIYF
>TRBV10-3|NA|TRBJ1-1
CAMAGLNTEAFF